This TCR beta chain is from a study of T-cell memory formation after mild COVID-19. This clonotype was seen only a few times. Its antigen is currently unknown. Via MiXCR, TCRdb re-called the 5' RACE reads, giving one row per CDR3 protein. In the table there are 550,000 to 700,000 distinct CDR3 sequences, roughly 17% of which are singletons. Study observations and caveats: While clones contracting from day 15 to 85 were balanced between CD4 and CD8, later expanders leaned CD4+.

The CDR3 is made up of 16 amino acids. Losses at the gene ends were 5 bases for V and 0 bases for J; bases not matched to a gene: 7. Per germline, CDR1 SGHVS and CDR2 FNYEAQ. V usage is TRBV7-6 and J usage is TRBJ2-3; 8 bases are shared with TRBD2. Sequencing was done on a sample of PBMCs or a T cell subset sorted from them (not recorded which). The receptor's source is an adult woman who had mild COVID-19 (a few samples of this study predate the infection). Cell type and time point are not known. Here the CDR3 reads CASSPPASGSTDTQYF. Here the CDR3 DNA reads TGTGCCAGCAGCCCGCCGGCTAGCGGGAGCACAGATACGCAGTATTTT.